A selection of T cell receptor beta chains follows, all from one sample in a study of T-cell reconstitution after alpha-beta-depleted transplantation in children. TCRdb passed the PCR reads through MiXCR, listing each CDR3 protein once. The data contain hundreds of thousands of distinct CDR3 sequences, roughly 15% of them seen just once; the ten biggest clones take up 1.1%. The sequenced sample was PBMCs from the stem cell graft donor, obtained from the stem cell graft. Receptors were obtained from a human donor who donated a stem cell graft to a child with acute myeloid leukemia. CDR3s include the opening cysteine and the closing phenylalanine or tryptophan. D genes are given only for firm matches. Size is omitted from some rows. Given values are once, few, many or a class for expanded clones.

d_gene	abundance	v_gene	j_gene	CDR3aa	CDR3nt
-	few	TRBV10-2	TRBJ2-5	CAPRPTGKQETQYF	TGCGCCCCCCGTCCGACAGGAAAACAAGAGACCCAGTACTTC
-	-	TRBV12-3/TRBV12-4	TRBJ2-2	CASSPLSGIIGNTGELFF	TGTGCCAGCAGTCCTCTCTCAGGGATTATAGGGAACACCGGGGAGCTGTTTTTT
TRBD1	-	TRBV10-3	TRBJ2-7	CAIKRGQGVHEQYF	TGTGCCATCAAGCGAGGACAGGGCGTCCACGAGCAGTACTTC
-	-	TRBV28	TRBJ2-6	CASSQPGRSSGANVLTF	TGTGCCAGCAGTCAGCCGGGACGTTCCTCTGGGGCCAACGTCCTGACTTTC
TRBD1	few	TRBV7-9	TRBJ1-4	CASSLPPGGAYNEKLFF	TGTGCCAGCAGCCTTCCACCAGGGGGCGCATACAATGAAAAACTGTTTTTT
-	many	TRBV20-1	TRBJ1-1	CSAGGGGRLGNTEAFF	TGCAGTGCTGGGGGGGGAGGACGCCTAGGAAACACTGAAGCTTTCTTT
-	-	TRBV6-2/TRBV6-3	TRBJ2-3	CASTQQGGWPDTQYF	TGTGCCAGCACGCAACAGGGAGGGTGGCCAGATACGCAGTATTTT
-	many	TRBV7-9	TRBJ2-1	CASSLSLEQFF	TGTGCCAGCAGCTTAAGTTTGGAGCAGTTCTTC
TRBD2	few	TRBV11-2	TRBJ2-3	CASAGTTGTDTQYF	TGTGCCAGCGCCGGGACTACAGGCACAGATACGCAGTATTTT
-	-	TRBV18	TRBJ1-2	CASSPSQGGFYGYTF	TGTGCCAGCTCACCGAGCCAGGGCGGCTTCTATGGCTACACCTTC
TRBD2	-	TRBV6-2/TRBV6-3	TRBJ2-1	CATRGLAGYISYNEQFF	TGCGCCACCAGGGGACTAGCGGGGTATATCTCCTACAATGAGCAGTTCTTC
-	many	TRBV20-1	TRBJ1-2	CSAREDGTYGYTF	TGCAGTGCTAGGGAGGACGGAACCTATGGCTACACCTTC
-	many	TRBV20-1	TRBJ1-1	CSARSGNKRNTEAFF	TGCAGTGCTAGGAGTGGCAACAAGAGGAACACTGAAGCTTTCTTT
-	many	TRBV5-6	TRBJ2-7	CASSQGLPYEQYF	TGTGCCAGCAGCCAGGGACTTCCCTACGAGCAGTACTTC
-	-	TRBV4-3	TRBJ2-2	CASSRTTGPSVTGELFF	TGCGCCAGCAGTCGAACGACGGGGCCCAGTGTCACCGGGGAGCTGTTTTTT
-	-	TRBV18	TRBJ1-5	CASSPGTGRDSNQPQHF	TGTGCCAGCTCACCAGGGACCGGCAGGGATAGCAATCAGCCCCAGCATTTT
TRBD1	many	TRBV29-1	TRBJ1-2	CSAERGTGDYGYTF	TGCAGCGCCGAGCGTGGGACAGGGGACTATGGCTACACCTTC
TRBD2	many	TRBV20-1	TRBJ2-7	CSARRTSGTYEQYF	TGCAGTGCTAGGAGGACTAGCGGGACCTACGAGCAGTACTTC
-	few	TRBV7-2	TRBJ2-7	CASSSYLASGSYEQYF	TGTGCCAGCAGCTCATACCTAGCGTCTGGGTCCTACGAGCAGTACTTC
-	-	TRBV9	TRBJ2-5	CASSGRGVVETQYF	TGTGCCAGCAGCGGCAGGGGAGTTGTGGAGACCCAGTACTTC
TRBD1	many	TRBV7-2	TRBJ1-2	CASSLGDRGRSGYTF	TGTGCCAGCAGCTTAGGGGACAGGGGAAGAAGTGGCTACACCTTC
-	few	TRBV29-1	TRBJ1-1	CSVGTVLNTEAFF	TGCAGCGTTGGGACAGTCCTAAACACTGAAGCTTTCTTT
TRBD2	-	TRBV2	TRBJ2-1	CASSEAPLAGVKNEQFF	TGTGCCAGCAGTGAAGCGCCACTAGCGGGGGTCAAAAATGAGCAGTTCTTC
-	few	TRBV4-3	TRBJ1-5	CASSQVWVEGPQHF	TGCGCCAGCAGCCAAGTTTGGGTGGAGGGGCCCCAGCATTTT
TRBD2	few	TRBV5-1	TRBJ2-1	CASSLGQGLADNNEQFF	TGCGCCAGCAGCTTGGGACAGGGACTAGCGGATAACAATGAGCAGTTCTTC
-	many	TRBV10-3	TRBJ2-5	CAISDSTQETQYF	TGTGCCATCAGTGACAGCACCCAAGAGACCCAGTACTTC
TRBD1	-	TRBV23-1	TRBJ2-2	CASSRRDSNTGELFF	TGCGCCAGCAGTCGCCGGGACAGCAACACCGGGGAGCTGTTTTTT
-	many	TRBV12-3/TRBV12-4	TRBJ2-1	CASSYGDGSYNEQFF	TGTGCCAGCAGTTATGGGGATGGGAGCTACAATGAGCAGTTCTTC
-	-	TRBV7-9	TRBJ1-2	CASSPGRGGENYGYTF	TGTGCCAGCAGCCCGGGACGGGGGGGCGAAAACTATGGCTACACCTTC
TRBD1	-	TRBV15	TRBJ2-2	CATSPQRQGIPGELFF	TGTGCCACCAGCCCCCAGCGACAGGGTATTCCCGGGGAGCTGTTTTTT
TRBD2	many	TRBV20-1	TRBJ2-7	CSAVYSAGGPYEQYF	TGCAGTGCTGTATACTCAGCGGGGGGCCCCTACGAGCAGTACTTC
-	many	TRBV20-1	TRBJ2-3	CSARDVGQITDTQYF	TGCAGTGCTAGAGATGTCGGACAGATCACAGATACGCAGTATTTT
-	many	TRBV5-1	TRBJ1-1	CASSLQEDTEAFF	TGCGCCAGCAGCTTACAAGAGGACACTGAAGCTTTCTTT
TRBD1	many	TRBV7-2	TRBJ1-1	CASSQEGTGLKAFF	TGTGCCAGCAGCCAGGAAGGGACAGGCCTAAAAGCTTTCTTT
-	many	TRBV27	TRBJ2-7	CASSLVGTSSYEQYF	TGTGCCAGCAGTTTAGTGGGGACGTCCTCCTACGAGCAGTACTTC
-	many	TRBV20-1	TRBJ2-3	CSVFRGANTDTQYF	TGCAGTGTTTTCCGAGGGGCCAACACAGATACGCAGTATTTT
-	many	TRBV20-1	TRBJ1-4	CSARKSTVALNEKLFF	TGCAGTGCTAGAAAGTCGACAGTTGCCCTTAATGAAAAACTGTTTTTT
TRBD2	many	TRBV20-1	TRBJ2-1	CSASRGAYNEQFF	TGCAGTGCTTCGCGGGGGGCCTACAATGAGCAGTTCTTC
-	many	TRBV2	TRBJ1-1	CASRPVVYGGENTEAFF	TGTGCCAGCAGGCCCGTCGTTTATGGCGGGGAGAACACTGAAGCTTTCTTT
-	many	TRBV5-1	TRBJ1-3	CASSPSSGNTIYF	TGCGCCAGCAGCCCGTCCTCTGGAAACACCATATATTTT
-	many	TRBV20-1	TRBJ2-2	CSARDRRGHTGELFF	TGCAGTGCTAGAGATAGGCGCGGTCACACCGGGGAGCTGTTTTTT
TRBD1	once	TRBV12-3/TRBV12-4	TRBJ1-2	CASSHSGQGEYYGYTF	TGTGCCAGCAGTCACTCCGGACAGGGGGAATACTATGGCTACACCTTC
-	many	TRBV5-1	TRBJ2-5	CASSGRGQETQYF	TGCGCCAGCAGCGGCAGGGGCCAAGAGACCCAGTACTTC
-	few	TRBV7-9	TRBJ2-2	CASSLARRRTGELFF	TGTGCCAGCAGCTTAGCGCGGCGGCGCACCGGGGAGCTGTTTTTT
-	many	TRBV29-1	TRBJ1-2	CSVAGSVYGYTF	TGCAGCGTAGCAGGTTCCGTCTATGGCTACACCTTC
-	-	TRBV4-3	TRBJ1-1	CASSQEGPLFTEAFF	TGCGCCAGCAGCCAGGAGGGTCCCCTCTTTACCGAAGCTTTCTTT
TRBD1	-	TRBV2	TRBJ1-1	CAREGQGSNTEAFF	TGTGCCAGAGAGGGACAGGGATCGAACACTGAAGCTTTCTTT
-	-	TRBV11-2	TRBJ1-2	CASSLTPRVGGYTF	TGTGCCAGCAGCTTAACCCCCAGGGTAGGAGGCTACACCTTC
TRBD2	-	TRBV10-3	TRBJ2-7	CAIAASGGQEPIYEQYF	TGTGCCATCGCGGCTAGCGGGGGGCAAGAACCCATCTACGAGCAGTACTTC
TRBD1	many	TRBV20-1	TRBJ1-1	CSAREQGEVTEAFF	TGCAGTGCTAGAGAACAGGGGGAGGTCACTGAAGCTTTCTTT
-	many	TRBV5-6	TRBJ1-5	CASSQNVGNQPQHF	TGTGCCAGCAGCCAAAACGTAGGCAATCAGCCCCAGCATTTT